Listed below are T cell receptor beta chains from one sample, sequenced in a study of memory CD4+ T cells and cytomegalovirus serostatus. TCRdb's copy holds only in-frame clones and misses some; the assay was immunoSEQ multiplex PCR. The repertoire holds 75,000 to 90,000 clones, around 80% seen once, with around 0.78% in the top ten. The sequenced sample consisted of memory CD4+ T cells from blood. These receptors were collected from an adult in good health and CMV-seronegative. Both conserved end residues are part of each CDR3. The D gene is left open where the match is weak. The size of a clone is reported for some rows only, either as once, few or many, or as a class for expanded clones.

>TRBV27|TRBJ2-4|-|-
CASSLQGAKNIQYF
TGTGCCAGCAGTTTACAGGGGGCCAAAAACATTCAGTACTTC
>TRBV6-6|TRBJ2-5|TRBD2|-
CASREEVAPRETQYF
TGTGCCAGCCGGGAGGAGGTAGCCCCAAGGGAGACCCAGTACTTC
>TRBV6-6|TRBJ1-5|-|once
CASSLSPIRNQPQHF
TGTGCCAGCAGTTTATCCCCGATTCGCAATCAGCCCCAGCATTTT
>TRBV10-3|TRBJ1-1|-|few
CAISVAGHPEAFF
TGTGCCATCAGTGTGGCGGGGCATCCTGAAGCTTTCTTT
>TRBV10-3|TRBJ1-2|TRBD1|-
CAISEPRTGGTSRGYTF
TGTGCCATCAGTGAGCCCAGGACAGGGGGAACCTCCCGTGGCTACACCTTC
>TRBV2|TRBJ2-2|-|-
CASSEFQASNTGELFF
TGTGCCAGCAGTGAATTCCAGGCTTCGAACACCGGGGAGCTGTTTTTT
>TRBV10-3|TRBJ2-7|-|-
CASRGEVTYEQYF
TGTGCCTCCAGGGGTGAAGTCACCTACGAGCAGTACTTC
>TRBV19|TRBJ2-3|-|-
CASSIGFKDTQYF
TGTGCCAGTAGTATTGGTTTCAAAGATACGCAGTATTTT
>TRBV2|TRBJ2-2|TRBD1|-
CASSEQGAQVGELFF
TGTGCCAGCAGCGAACAGGGGGCGCAAGTCGGGGAGCTGTTTTTT
>TRBV7-6|TRBJ2-6|-|once
CASSPPSGANVLTF
TGTGCCAGCAGCCCACCTTCTGGGGCCAACGTCCTGACTTTC
>TRBV5-1|TRBJ1-2|-|-
CASSIGTSLGGYTF
TGCGCCAGCAGCATCGGGACCTCGCTGGGTGGCTACACCTTC
>TRBV7-8|TRBJ2-1|-|-
CASSGRYGQFF
TGTGCCAGCAGTGGCCGCTATGGGCAGTTCTTC
>TRBV4-2|TRBJ2-2|TRBD2|-
CASSQEAGSGANTGELFF
TGTGCCAGCAGCCAAGAAGCTGGTAGCGGGGCGAACACCGGGGAGCTGTTTTTT
>TRBV30|TRBJ1-1|TRBD1|-
CAWSAYTGGNTEAFF
TGTGCCTGGAGTGCTTATACAGGGGGGAACACTGAAGCTTTCTTT
>TRBV7-9|TRBJ1-1|-|-
CASSLAVGGEAFF
TGTGCCAGCAGCTTAGCAGTAGGCGGTGAAGCTTTCTTT
>TRBV30|TRBJ2-1|-|once
CAWSVRRYGSLSSNEQFF
TGTGCCTGGAGTGTTAGAAGATACGGCAGCCTCAGTAGCAATGAGCAGTTCTTC
>TRBV11-2|TRBJ1-2|-|-
CASSLGRDYGYTF
TGTGCCAGCAGCTTAGGTCGGGACTATGGCTACACCTTC
>TRBV7-3|TRBJ2-3|-|-
CASSLSRRTDTQYF
TGTGCCAGCAGCTTAAGCCGCCGCACAGATACGCAGTATTTT
>TRBV7-9|TRBJ1-4|-|-
CASSLGSQGREKLFF
TGTGCCAGCAGCCTCGGGAGTCAGGGACGAGAAAAACTGTTTTTT
>TRBV25-1|TRBJ1-5|-|-
CASSGGLSGNQPQHF
TGTGCCAGCAGTGGCGGTTTAAGTGGCAATCAGCCCCAGCATTTT
>TRBV4-3|TRBJ2-3|-|-
CASSQVKGPGTDTQYF
TGCGCCAGCAGCCAAGTAAAGGGGCCCGGCACAGATACGCAGTATTTT
>TRBV30|TRBJ1-5|-|-
CAWSGEFGQPQHF
TGTGCCTGGAGTGGTGAGTTTGGGCAGCCCCAGCATTTT
>TRBV25-1|TRBJ2-2|TRBD1|-
CASSLRTGAGELFF
TGTGCCAGCAGTCTACGGACAGGGGCCGGGGAGCTGTTTTTT
>TRBV5-1|TRBJ2-5|TRBD1|-
CASSVTGEETQYF
TGCGCCAGCAGCGTGACAGGGGAGGAGACCCAGTACTTC
>TRBV19|TRBJ1-1|-|-
CASSITPRGTEAFF
TGTGCCAGTAGTATCACACCCAGGGGCACTGAAGCTTTCTTT
>TRBV6-5|TRBJ2-5|-|-
CASSYGGSAETQYF
TGTGCCAGCAGTTACGGTGGTAGCGCAGAGACCCAGTACTTC
>TRBV6-5|TRBJ2-1|-|-
CASSSFLHNEQFF
TGTGCCAGCAGTTCCTTCCTCCACAATGAGCAGTTCTTC
>TRBV4-1|TRBJ2-2|TRBD2|-
CASSPLVAGIGTGELFF
TGCGCCAGCAGCCCATTAGTAGCGGGGATCGGCACCGGGGAGCTGTTTTTT
>TRBV5-1|TRBJ2-2|-|-
CASSFRGPANTGELFF
TGCGCCAGCAGCTTTCGCGGTCCCGCGAACACCGGGGAGCTGTTTTTT
>TRBV7-2|TRBJ2-7|-|-
CASSLEEGSYEQYF
TGTGCCAGCAGCTTAGAAGAGGGCTCCTACGAGCAGTACTTC
>TRBV20-1|TRBJ2-1|-|-
CSASDHNEQFF
TGCAGTGCTAGCGACCACAATGAGCAGTTCTTC
>TRBV28|TRBJ1-1|-|few
CASSFPGTEAFF
TGTGCCAGCAGTTTCCCGGGGACTGAAGCTTTCTTT
>TRBV6-5|TRBJ1-3|-|-
CASSYYYGNTIYF
TGTGCCAGCAGTTATTATTACGGAAACACCATATATTTT
>TRBV6-1|TRBJ2-1|-|-
CASSEPGRASPYNEQFF
TGTGCCAGCAGTGAACCCGGCAGGGCCTCCCCATACAATGAGCAGTTCTTC
>TRBV18|TRBJ1-5|-|many
CASSPLDRDSNQPQHF
TGTGCCAGCTCACCTCTGGACAGAGATAGCAATCAGCCCCAGCATTTT
>TRBV7-9|TRBJ1-1|-|few
CASSPGQAPGAFF
TGTGCCAGCAGCCCTGGGCAGGCCCCAGGAGCTTTCTTT
>TRBV18|TRBJ1-1|-|-
CASSPQGIATEAFF
TGTGCCAGCTCACCGCAGGGTATTGCCACTGAAGCTTTCTTT
>TRBV6-5|TRBJ2-2|TRBD1|-
CASSSRTGGSGELFF
TGTGCCAGCAGCTCCCGGACAGGGGGATCCGGGGAGCTGTTTTTT
>TRBV12-5|TRBJ2-1|TRBD2|-
CASGTSGDNEQFF
TGTGCTTCCGGGACTAGCGGCGACAATGAGCAGTTCTTC
>TRBV9|TRBJ1-4|-|-
CASSVAPNEKLFF
TGTGCCAGCAGCGTAGCTCCTAATGAAAAACTGTTTTTT
>TRBV19|TRBJ1-2|-|-
CASSPARAYGYTF
TGTGCCAGTAGTCCGGCCAGAGCCTATGGCTACACCTTC
>TRBV18|TRBJ2-5|TRBD2|-
CASSPGLEETQYF
TGTGCCAGCTCACCAGGACTAGAAGAGACCCAGTACTTC
>TRBV2|TRBJ1-3|TRBD1|-
CASRTGGNTIYF
TGTGCCAGCAGGACAGGGGGAAACACCATATATTTT
>TRBV7-2|TRBJ1-3|-|-
CASSFSRDSGNTIYF
TGTGCCAGCAGCTTTTCCAGGGACTCTGGAAACACCATATATTTT
>TRBV2|TRBJ2-1|TRBD1|-
CASRKGQGWDNEQFF
TGTGCCAGCAGGAAAGGACAGGGCTGGGACAATGAGCAGTTCTTC
>TRBV25-1|TRBJ1-1|-|-
CASTGFTEAFF
TGTGCCAGCACAGGGTTCACTGAAGCTTTCTTT
>TRBV7-2|TRBJ2-5|-|-
CASSKRGTQYF
TGTGCCAGCAGTAAAAGGGGGACCCAGTACTTC
>TRBV7-9|TRBJ1-6|-|-
CAGEGQYNSPLHF
TGTGCCGGAGAGGGCCAGTACAATTCACCCCTCCACTTT
>TRBV15|TRBJ2-5|-|-
CATSREVGETQYF
TGTGCCACCAGCAGAGAAGTGGGAGAGACCCAGTACTTC
>TRBV5-1|TRBJ1-1|-|few
CASSSGQLLMNTEAFF
TGCGCCAGCAGCTCAGGACAGCTATTGATGAACACTGAAGCTTTCTTT
>TRBV10-3|TRBJ1-2|TRBD1|-
CAIRDRGMSNYGYTF
TGTGCCATCAGGGACAGGGGGATGAGTAACTATGGCTACACCTTC
>TRBV2|TRBJ2-4|TRBD1|-
CASSKTGTENIQYF
TGTGCCAGCAGCAAGACAGGGACCGAAAACATTCAGTACTTC
>TRBV2|TRBJ1-1|-|-
CASFGPVRVEAFF
TGTGCCAGCTTCGGGCCGGTTCGGGTTGAAGCTTTCTTT
>TRBV18|TRBJ2-5|TRBD2|-
CASSLSGLGGARETQYF
TGTGCCAGCTCGCTCTCAGGACTCGGGGGGGCCCGCGAGACCCAGTACTTC
>TRBV11-3|TRBJ2-1|TRBD1|-
CASSLYGQAGNEQFF
TGTGCCAGCAGCTTATATGGACAGGCAGGCAATGAGCAGTTCTTC